This TCR beta chain derives from a study of CD8+ T cells in alopecia areata. The wider study: Percent of scalp involved defined treated patients' severity scores.

General study points: Tofacitinib produced a significant decrease in scalp clonality and in expanded CD8+ clones among the top 100.

As the sequencing template, cDNA was produced by extracting RNA and reverse transcribing it. The table came from immunoSEQ multiplex PCR; TCRdb's copy has only in-frame clones and leaves some out. This repertoire shows 150,000 to 200,000 clones, 58% found once; its top ten account for more than 15%. Trimming cost V 3 bases and J 3 bases; bases outside gene matches: 4. This CDR3 region has 14 residues. Per the germline V gene, CDR1 is KGHSH and CDR2 is LQKENI. As concerns this clone: Antigen specificity is unknown.

Indicated treatment: oral pan-JAK inhibitor, 5-10 mg twice daily. V and J are TRBV18 and TRBJ2-7; 8 bases are a match to TRBD1. Sequencing was performed on CD4+ T cells sorted from blood, taken at approximately week 56, from a patient treated with tofacitinib. The TCR originated in a human donor with alopecia areata. The CDR3 DNA follows: TGTGCCAGCTCACCCAGAGGACAGGGCTACGAGCAGTACTTC. Its protein is CASSPRGQGYEQYF.